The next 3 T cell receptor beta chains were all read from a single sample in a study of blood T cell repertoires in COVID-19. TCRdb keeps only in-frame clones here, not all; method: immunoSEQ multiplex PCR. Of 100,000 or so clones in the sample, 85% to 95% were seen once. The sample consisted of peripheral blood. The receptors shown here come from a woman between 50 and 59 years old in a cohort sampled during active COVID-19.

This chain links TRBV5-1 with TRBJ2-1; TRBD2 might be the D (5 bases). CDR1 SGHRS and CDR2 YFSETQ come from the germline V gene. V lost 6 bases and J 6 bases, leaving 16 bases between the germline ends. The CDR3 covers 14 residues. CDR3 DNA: TGCGCCAGCACACAGAGGGCGTCGCGCAATGAGCAGTTCTTC. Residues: CASTQRASRNEQFF.

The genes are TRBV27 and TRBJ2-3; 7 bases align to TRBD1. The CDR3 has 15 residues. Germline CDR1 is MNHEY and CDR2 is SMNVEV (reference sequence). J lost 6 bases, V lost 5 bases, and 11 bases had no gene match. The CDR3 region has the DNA TGTGCCAGCAGTAAGCGGACAGGCACCCGGGATACGCAGTATTTT. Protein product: CASSKRTGTRDTQYF.

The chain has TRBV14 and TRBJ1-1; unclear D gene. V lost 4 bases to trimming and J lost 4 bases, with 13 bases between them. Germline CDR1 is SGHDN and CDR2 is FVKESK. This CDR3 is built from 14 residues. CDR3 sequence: CASSRTRSGTEAFF. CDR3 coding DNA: TGTGCCAGCAGCCGAACTAGGTCCGGCACTGAAGCTTTCTTT.